This T cell receptor (beta chain) is from a study of vaccination and CD4 T cells after COVID-19. Points on this clonotype: Its antigen is unknown.

Trimming took 5 bases from V and 6 from J, leaving 13 bases between them. In germline, CDR1 is SGHTA, CDR2 FQGNSA. CDR3 length equals 13 residues. Noted treatment: roughly 10-day PBMC culture with coronavirus spike peptide pools or control peptides (ViraFEST assay). Sequenced with the Oncomine TCR Beta short-read assay was DNA taken from cultured CD4+ T cells. TCRdb reprocessed the PCR reads with MiXCR, giving one entry per CDR3 protein. The sample includes thousands of distinct CDR3 sequences, roughly 23% of them seen just once. V and J are TRBV7-2 and TRBJ1-2; D possibly corresponds to TRBD1 (5 bases). The TCR comes from a human donor who had recovered from COVID-19. Sequenced: CD4+ T cells from blood, cultured in vitro. The CDR3 is CASSIQIRDGYTF. CDR3 nucleotides: TGTGCCAGCAGCATTCAGATCAGGGATGGCTACACCTTC.